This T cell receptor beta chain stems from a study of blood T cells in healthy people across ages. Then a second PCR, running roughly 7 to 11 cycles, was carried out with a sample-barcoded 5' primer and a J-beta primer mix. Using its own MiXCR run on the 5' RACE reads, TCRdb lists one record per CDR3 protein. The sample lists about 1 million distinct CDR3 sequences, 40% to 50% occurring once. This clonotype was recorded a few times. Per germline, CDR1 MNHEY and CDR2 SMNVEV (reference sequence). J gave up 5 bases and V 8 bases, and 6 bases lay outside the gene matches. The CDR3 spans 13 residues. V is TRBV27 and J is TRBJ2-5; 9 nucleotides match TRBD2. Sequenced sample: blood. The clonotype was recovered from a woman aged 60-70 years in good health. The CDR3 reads CASRLAVWETQYF. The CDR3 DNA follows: TGTGCCAGCCGACTAGCGGTTTGGGAGACCCAGTACTTC.